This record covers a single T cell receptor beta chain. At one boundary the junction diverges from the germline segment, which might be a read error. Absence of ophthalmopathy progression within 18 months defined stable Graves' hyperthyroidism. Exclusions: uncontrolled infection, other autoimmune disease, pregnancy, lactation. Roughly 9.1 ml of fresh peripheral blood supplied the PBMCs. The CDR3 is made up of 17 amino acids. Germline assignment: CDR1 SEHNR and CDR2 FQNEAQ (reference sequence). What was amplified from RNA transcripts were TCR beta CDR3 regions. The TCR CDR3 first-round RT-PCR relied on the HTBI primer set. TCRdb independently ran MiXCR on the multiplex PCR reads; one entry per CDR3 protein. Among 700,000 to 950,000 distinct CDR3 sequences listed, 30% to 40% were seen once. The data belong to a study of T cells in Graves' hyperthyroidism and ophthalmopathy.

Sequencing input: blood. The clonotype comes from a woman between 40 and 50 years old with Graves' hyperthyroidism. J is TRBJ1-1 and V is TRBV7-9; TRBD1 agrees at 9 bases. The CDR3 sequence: CASSQEIWDREGTEAFF. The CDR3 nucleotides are TGCGCCAGCAGCCAAGAGATTTGGGACAGGGAGGGAACTGAAGCTTTCTTT.